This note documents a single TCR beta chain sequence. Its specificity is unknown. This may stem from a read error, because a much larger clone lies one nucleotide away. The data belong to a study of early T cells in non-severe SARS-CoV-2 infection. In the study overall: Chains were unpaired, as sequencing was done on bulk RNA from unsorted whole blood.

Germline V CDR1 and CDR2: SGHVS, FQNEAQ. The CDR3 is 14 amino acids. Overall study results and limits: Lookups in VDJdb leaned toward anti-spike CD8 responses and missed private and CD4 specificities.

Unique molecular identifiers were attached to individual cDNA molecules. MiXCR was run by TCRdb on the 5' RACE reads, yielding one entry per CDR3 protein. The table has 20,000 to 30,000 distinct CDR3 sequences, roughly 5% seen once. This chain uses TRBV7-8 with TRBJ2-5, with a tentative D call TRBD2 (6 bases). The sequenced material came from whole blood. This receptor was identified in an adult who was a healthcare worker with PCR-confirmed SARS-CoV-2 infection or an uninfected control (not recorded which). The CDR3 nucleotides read TGTGCCAGCAGCTCCCGGGAGTTTGAAGAGATCCAGTACTTC. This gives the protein CASSSREFEEIQYF. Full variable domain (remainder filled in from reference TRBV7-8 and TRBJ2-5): GAGVSQSPRYKVAKRGQDVALRCDPISGHVSLFWYQQALGQGPEFLTYFQNEAQLDKSGLPSDRFFAERPEGSVSTLKIQRTQQEDSAVYLCASSSREFEEIQYFGPGTRLLVL.